The T cell receptor beta chain described here comes from a study of vaccination effects on CD4 cells after COVID-19. Study background: Pools of viral peptides were used by the ViraFEST assay to expand antigen-specific CD4+ T cells ahead of sequencing. Cultures used roughly 2.2 million PBMC per well, about 10 IU/ml IL-2 and around 9.7 ug/ml peptides.

Assay: immunoSEQ multiplex PCR; the TCRdb copy retains only in-frame clones and omits some. The sample has approximately 47,000 clones, approximately 80% seen once; the top ten hold 12%. With respect to this clone: Its cognate antigen is unknown.

The culture ran for around nine days before CD4+ T cells were isolated. The CDR3 covers 14 residues. V was pared by 5 bases and J by 2 bases, with 10 bases between. Germline V gives CDR1 MNHEY, CDR2 SVGAGI. This TCR came from a human donor who had a prior SARS-CoV-2 infection. The starting material was CD4+ T cells from PBMCs cultured without peptide, obtained before COVID-19 vaccination. The V gene is TRBV6-5, the J gene TRBJ2-1; D remains unclear. The CDR3 nucleotides read TGTGCCAGCAGTCCGTCGATGGCCTACAATGAGCAGTTCTTC. Translating it yields CASSPSMAYNEQFF.